One sample yielded the 4 T cell receptor beta chains listed below, sequenced in a study of blood T cell repertoires in COVID-19. Generated by immunoSEQ multiplex PCR, the TCRdb table keeps only in-frame clones and is missing some. The sample carries roughly 50,000 clones, 79% recorded once. The material sequenced was peripheral blood. These receptors all come from a man aged 60-69 years with acute or convalescent COVID-19.

This clone was observed a few times. The J gene is TRBJ2-7, the V gene TRBV14; D is possibly TRBD1 (6 bases). V was trimmed by 11 bases and J by 5 bases, leaving 13 bases between them. This CDR3 comprises 11 residues. Looked up from germline, CDR1 is SGHDN and CDR2 is FVKESK. CDR3 coding DNA: TGTGCCGGAAAACAGGGTCACGAGCAGTACTTC. Protein sequence: CAGKQGHEQYF.

V gene TRBV7-8 combines with J gene TRBJ2-5, with 7 nucleotides matching TRBD2. The V and J ends lost 5 bases and 5 bases, in that order; junction bases with no gene match: 11. This CDR3 contains 15 residues. From germline, CDR1 is SGHVS and CDR2 FQNEAQ. CDR3 sequence reads: CASSPSRHGGETQYF. CDR3 coding DNA: TGTGCCAGCAGCCCCTCCCGACACGGGGGGGAGACCCAGTACTTC.

The gene calls are TRBV5-1 and TRBJ1-2, with 7 bases that match TRBD1. V was clipped by 3 bases and J by 3 bases; unmatched bases: 2. CDR3 length: 13 amino acids. The germline V gene has CDR1 SGHRS and CDR2 YFSETQ. The chain's CDR3 is CASSSTGDYGYTF. For the CDR3, the DNA is TGCGCCAGCAGCTCAACAGGGGACTATGGCTACACCTTC. Using reference TRBV5-1 and TRBJ1-2 for the parts outside the CDR3, the full variable domain is KAGVTQTPRYLIKTRGQQVTLSCSPISGHRSVSWYQQTPGQGLQFLFEYFSETQRNKGNFPGRFSGRQFSNSRSEMNVSTLELGDSALYLCASSSTGDYGYTFGSGTRLTVV.

This chain joins TRBV28 and TRBJ2-7, with 10 bases that match TRBD2. CDR1 is MDHEN, CDR2 SYDVKM, per germline. The CDR3 length is 18 residues. V lost 1 base, J lost 6 bases, and 15 bases stayed unmatched. The CDR3 nucleotides are TGTGCCAGCAGTTTATATCTTTTCGGGCTAGCGGGAGTCCTCGAGCAGTACTTC. Amino acid sequence: CASSLYLFGLAGVLEQYF.